This record covers a single T cell receptor (beta chain). What antigen it recognizes has not been identified. Base qualities are not provided; no much larger clone lies one nucleotide away. The sample belongs to a study of T cell responses to AZD1222 COVID-19 vaccine (dated by TCRdb to the early 2020s). Notes on the research overall: TCR sequencing covered over 230 trial participants: about 210 given two doses of AZD1222 and approximately 26 given two doses of MenACWY control vaccine. Trial participants were enrolled by age into subgroups of 18-55, 56-69 and 70-plus years, and approximately 150, 30 and 60 TCR-sequenced participants, respectively, were included in these subgroups.

Study-level results and caveats: Vaccine-associated CD4 TCRs spanned the whole spike protein, with dominant responses in regions 160-218 and 743-854. Only a handful of AZD1222 recipients were SARS-CoV-2 seropositive at baseline, limiting conclusions about previously exposed vaccinees. No day 14 peak-response samples were available, so repertoires were characterized only after the peak T cell response. Participants were mostly white British, with more females than males. The authors suggested clonal diversity may have been underestimated. The 56-69-year group was small, and its depth increase did not reach significance, likely because of low power. Spike-specific TCR breadth and depth rose significantly after two AZD1222 doses compared with day 0 and with MenACWY recipients. Reportedly, almost half of the unique spike-specific TCRs recognized epitopes lying outside the regions that are mutated in the B.1.351 and B.1.1.7 variants.

The CDR1 and CDR2 encoded by the germline V gene are MDHEN and SYDVKM. V loses 8 bases of germline sequence and J loses 1 base, and the interval between the two ends is 17 bases. The CDR3 contains 15 residues, cysteine and phenylalanine counted. The kept DNA is CDR3 alone, 45 bases in frame from the first base. The CDR3 regions of human TCRbeta chains were subjected to immunosequencing. The authors' analysis ran thus. Repertoire TCRs were checked for matches against a reference library of SARS-CoV-2-specific TCRs that had been generated using the MIRA antigen-specificity platform. Breadth meant the fraction of unique TCRs that were SARS-CoV-2-associated, whereas depth meant the fraction of total T cells that were SARS-CoV-2-associated. Using the MIRA data, every spike-specific TCR was mapped to the spike region that the TCR reacted to and assigned to either a CD4 or a CD8 class. Log10-transformed breadth and depth values were compared by one-way ANOVA with Sidak's multiple comparisons tests. Not all clones reach the TCRdb copy of this immuneACCESS table, which keeps in-frame sequences only. Checked studies attribute under half of the gap to unresolved V genes and leave the rest unexplained. V, J and clone size are taken as reported in that table, and D and trimming were inferred from the DNA itself. The sample contains roughly 180,000 clones, 94% of them found a single time. 1.6% of the sample comes from the top ten.

What the time point label conveys for this sample: about 28 days (+/-7) after the second vaccine dose. AZD1222 recipients whose second dose came at about 4 weeks and those whose second dose came at about 12 weeks were combined into one group, since spike-specific TCR depth and breadth did not differ between the two schedules. Vaccinee samples were obtained from the UK trials COV001 and COV002, which included a single-blind randomized controlled phase 2/3 trial of AZD1222 (ChAdOx1 nCoV-19) in healthy adults. Trial participant PBMC samples were collected at day 0 and day 28 after the second dose for TCRbeta chain sequencing.

The source of this sequence is an adult who received the AZD1222 COVID-19 vaccine. The sample here was peripheral blood, taken 28 days after the second AZD1222 dose. This sequence uses TRBV28 and TRBJ1-2, with TRBD1 as a weak D call on 6 bases. CDR3 sequence: CASLVGGGLNYGYTF. The sequenced DNA: TGTGCCAGCCTGGTAGGGGGGGGCCTTAACTATGGCTACACCTTC.